What follows are 10 T cell receptor beta chains derived from one specimen sequenced in a study of T cell changes during pregnancy in multiple sclerosis. Profiling relied on immunoSEQ multiplex PCR, and the TCRdb table lists in-frame clones only, not all of them. The table has fewer than 15,000 clones, 90% seen once. The source material was CD8+ T cells from peripheral blood mononuclear cells, sampled after pregnancy. The source is a female donor in good health, enrolled as a control in a pregnancy study.

The chain recombines TRBV11-3 with TRBJ2-3; 10 bases match TRBD2. Unmatched junction bases numbered 2, after V lost 5 bases and J lost 3 bases. This CDR3 is built from 14 residues. Germline CDR1 and CDR2: SGHNT and YENEEA. The CDR3 DNA follows: TGTGCCAGCAGCGTACTAGCGGGAACAGATACGCAGTATTTT. It translates to CASSVLAGTDTQYF.

V and J are TRBV7-2 and TRBJ2-1; TRBD2 might be the D (5 bases). Trimming removed 1 base from V and 7 bases from J, with 14 bases in between. This CDR3 contains 15 residues. Germline V gene data show CDR1 as SGHTA and CDR2 as FQGNSA. For the CDR3, the DNA is TGTGCCAGCAGCTTAGTTGGCGGGCCGGGAAATGAGCAGTTCTTC. Its translation is CASSLVGGPGNEQFF.

The chain links TRBV15 to TRBJ2-2; possible D gene TRBD2, 5 bases. The germline V and J ends were trimmed by 2 bases and 3 bases, with 13 bases remaining between them. The CDR3 is made up of 16 amino acids. CDR1 and CDR2 (germline): LNHNV, YYDKDF (reference sequence). As DNA, the CDR3 is TGTGCCACCAGCAGACGAGGGCAATCTTACACCGGGGAGCTGTTTTTT. This translates into CATSRRGQSYTGELFF.

V and J are TRBV7-8 and TRBJ2-5, with D possibly matching TRBD1 (6 bases). The CDR3 extends over 13 amino acids. Germline assignment: CDR1 SGHVS and CDR2 FQNEAQ. Trimming removed 5 bases at V and 2 bases at J, with 9 bases between. The CDR3 DNA sequence: TGTGCCAGCAGCCGGACAGCACAAGAGACCCAGTACTTC. Its translation is CASSRTAQETQYF.

The CDR3 nucleotides are TGCAGCGTTGAGGAGCGGGGGGGCACCGGGGAGCTGTTTTTT. Protein sequence: CSVEERGGTGELFF. The V call is TRBV29-1, the J call TRBJ2-2, with 10 bases identical to TRBD2. J lost 4 bases, V lost 3 bases, and 2 bases had no gene match. This CDR3 spans 14 amino acids. Germline V gives CDR1 SQVTM, CDR2 ANQGSEA.

The chain employs TRBV5-4 and TRBJ2-7; 10 bases are a match to TRBD2. CDR1 and CDR2 from the germline V gene are SGHNT and YYREEE (reference sequence). This CDR3 has 13 amino acids. J gave up 4 bases and V 3 bases, and 1 base lay outside the gene matches. The CDR3 loop reads CASSWTSGYEQYF. The CDR3 DNA is TGTGCCAGCAGCTGGACTAGCGGTTACGAGCAGTACTTC.

The chain joins TRBV27 to TRBJ1-2; possibly TRBD1 for D (6 bases). Germline assignment: CDR1 MNHEY and CDR2 SMNVEV (reference sequence). V lost 5 bases and J lost 0, with 16 bases in between. The CDR3 runs to 16 residues. CDR3 residues: CASSHEQGLANYGYTF. The CDR3 nucleotides read TGTGCCAGCAGTCACGAACAGGGCTTAGCTAACTATGGCTACACCTTC.

This clone was recorded only once. The rearrangement uses TRBV27 and TRBJ2-5; the D gene is possibly TRBD1 (5 bases). CDR1 and CDR2 from the germline V gene are MNHEY and SMNVEV (reference sequence). The CDR3 is 14 amino acids. Trimming took 4 bases from V and 1 from J, leaving 10 bases between them. CDR3 DNA sequence: TGTGCCAGCAGTTCCGTCGACAGCCAAGAGACCCAGTACTTC. It specifies CASSSVDSQETQYF.

CDR3 residues: CASSDSSYNEQFF. The CDR3 DNA sequence: TGTGCCAGCAGTGACTCTAGCTACAATGAGCAGTTCTTC. The rearrangement links TRBV6-4 to TRBJ2-1, with no clear D. The germline gives CDR1 MRHNA, CDR2 SNTAGT. CDR3 size: 13 residues. V lost 0 bases and J 3 bases, leaving 3 bases between the germline ends.

The rearrangement uses TRBV4-1 and TRBJ2-1; 14 nucleotides agree with TRBD2. CDR1 MGHRA and CDR2 YSYEKL come from the germline V gene. Trimming took 1 base from V and 7 from J; bases not matched to a gene: 9. CDR3 length: 18 residues. DNA for the CDR3: TGCGCCAGCAGCCAAGCTCCTCGACTAGCGGGAGGGCCTAATGAGCAGTTCTTC. As protein: CASSQAPRLAGGPNEQFF.